The sequence of this TCR beta chain was determined in a study of cytomegalovirus exposure and HLA in healthy donors. Study-wide results and caveats: In vitro data verified a few CMV-associated chains as specific for CMV antigens.

13 Jbeta primers and 60 Vbeta primers were used for the PCR. Here immunoSEQ multiplex PCR was the method, and the copy in TCRdb shows in-frame clones only, minus some. The sample shows some 140,000 clones, over 50% of them seen only once. The germline V gene encodes CDR1 LGHNA and CDR2 YSLEER. V lost 4 bases and J lost 4, with 17 bases in between. The CDR3 runs 15 residues. In the case of this clone: Its cognate antigen is unknown.

The chain uses TRBV4-3 and TRBJ2-7; D possibly corresponds to TRBD1 (5 bases). This clonotype originated in a human donor in good health. The specimen was PBMCs. The CDR3 spells CASSPQGARAYEQYF. The CDR3, as DNA: TGCGCCAGCAGCCCCCAAGGGGCCAGGGCGTACGAGCAGTACTTC.